The next 26 T cell receptor beta chains were all read from a single sample in a study of T cells in women clearing cervical HPV infection (dated by TCRdb to about 2018). Libraries were prepared through the immunoSEQ multiplex PCR assay. Not all clones reach the TCRdb copy of this immuneACCESS table, which keeps in-frame sequences only. Checked studies attribute under half of the gap to unresolved V genes and leave the rest unexplained. The table for this sample lists 31,000 or so clones. The top ten clones comprise 4.3% of the sample. Sequencing was done on a sample of blood buffy coat. Receptors originate from a woman between 18 and 75 years old with a cervical HPV16 infection that either progressed to CIN3+ or cleared (not recorded which).

Remarks on this clone: The read ends 3 residues before the CDR3 terminus; that terminus is restored from the germline J gene. The chain uses TRBV12-3 or TRBV12-4 and TRBJ2-2; D gene unclear. There are 14 residues in the CDR3. The germline V and J ends were trimmed by 8 bases and 1 base, with 11 bases remaining between them. The CDR3: CASPHVLNTGELFF. CDR3 DNA (partial): TGTGCCAGCCCACACGTCTTGAACACCGGGGAG.

Note on this clone: The read terminates 3 residues ahead of where the CDR3 ends, so the germline J gene completes it. V gene TRBV6-1 combines with J gene TRBJ2-2, with D unclear. The CDR3 is 12 residues long. The germline CDR1 and CDR2 sequences are MNHNS and SASEGT. Partial CDR3 DNA: TGTGCCAGCAGTGCGCCTAATTCACCG. This sequence encodes CASSAPNSP. The CDR3 reads in full as CASSAPNSPLFF.

CDR3 DNA, as far as it was read: TGCAGTGCTAAGCCGAGGGGAGGGGGCCTAGCCGGGGAG. This translates into CSAKPRGGGLAGE. The CDR3, in full, reads CSAKPRGGGLAGELFF. The rearrangement links TRBV20-1 to TRBJ2-2, with D perhaps assigned TRBD1 or TRBD2 (7 bases each). The CDR3 end lies 3 residues beyond the end of the read and is filled in from the germline J gene. The CDR3 totals 16 residues. V was clipped by 4 bases and J by 6 bases, with 21 bases between them. CDR1 DFQATT and CDR2 SNEGSKA come from the germline V gene (reference sequence).

The CDR3 reads CASSPGTGSRAQTQYF. CDR3 DNA (partial): TGTGCCAGTAGTCCCGGGACAGGGTCTCGGGCGCAGACC. V and J are TRBV19 and TRBJ2-5; TRBD1 matches 9 bases. Sequencing ends 3 residues short of the CDR3 end; the germline J gene provides the rest. V lost 5 bases to trimming and J lost 6 bases; unmatched junction nucleotides: 13. Germline CDR1 reads LNHDA; CDR2 reads SQIVND (reference sequence). The CDR3 has 16 residues. Full variable domain (missing parts from reference TRBV19 and TRBJ2-5): DGGITQSPKYLFRKEGQNVTLSCEQNLNHDAMYWYRQDPGQGLRLIYYSQIVNDFQKGDIAEGYSVSREKKESFPLTVTSAQKNPTAFYLCASSPGTGSRAQTQYFGPGTRLLVL.

In regard to this clone: The read stops 3 residues short of the end of the CDR3; the missing end is completed from the germline J gene. The rearrangement uses TRBV19 and TRBJ1-2; D is undetermined. V was cut by 3 bases and J by 3 bases, with 5 bases left in between. This CDR3 has 12 residues. Germline CDR1 is LNHDA and CDR2 is SQIVND (reference sequence). The CDR3 here is CASSMSYYGYTF. CDR3 bases read: TGTGCCAGTAGTATGAGCTACTATGGC.

In the case of this clone: The DNA ends 3 residues before the CDR3 does, and the rest of the CDR3 is filled in from the germline J gene. The V and J genes are TRBV6-2 or TRBV6-3 and TRBJ1-5, with a tentative D call TRBD1 (6 bases). Germline loops: CDR1 MNHEY, CDR2 SVGEGT. V lost 6 bases, J lost 8 bases, and 26 bases lay in between. This CDR3 is 17 amino acids long. CDR3 DNA, as far as it was read: TGTGCCAGCAGACTCGACAGGACCCGCCAGGGGAGTGAGCCC. Protein: CASRLDRTRQGSEP. Given in full, the CDR3 is CASRLDRTRQGSEPQHF.

On this clone itself: The read gets to within 3 residues of the CDR3 end, and the germline J gene fills in the rest. The rearrangement joins TRBV5-1 to TRBJ2-7; D gene uncertain. The CDR3 loop spans 14 amino acids. Trimming took 6 bases from V and 5 from J, leaving 18 bases between them. Germline V CDR1 and CDR2: SGHRS, YFSETQ. The CDR3 spells CASKLSLRVDEQYF. The sequenced part of the CDR3 DNA is TGCGCCAGCAAGCTCTCCTTGCGCGTTGACGAG.

Details on this clone: The read terminates 3 residues before the CDR3 end, so the remaining end is supplied by the germline J gene. The J gene is TRBJ2-1, the V gene TRBV2, with 8 bases fitting TRBD1. CDR1 and CDR2 from the germline V gene are SNHLY and FYNNEI. The CDR3 extends over 14 amino acids. V shed 8 bases and J 2 bases; nucleotides not matched to a gene: 5. CDR3 sequence: CASEYRGTYNEQFF. The DNA read from the CDR3 is TGTGCCAGCGAATACAGGGGGACCTACAATGAG.

For this clone: The read is 3 residues too short to cover the CDR3 end, so that end is filled in from the germline J gene. The rearrangement links TRBV9 to TRBJ2-7; 12 positions agree with TRBD2. Trimming cost V 3 bases and J 1 base; bases outside gene matches: 2. CDR1 is SGDLS, CDR2 YYNGEE, per germline. The CDR3 runs 15 residues. The part of the CDR3 DNA that was read is TGTGCCAGCAGCGAGGGGACTAGCGGGTCCTACGAG. It codes for CASSEGTSGSYE. The full CDR3 reads CASSEGTSGSYEQYF.

Concerning this clone itself: The read halts 3 residues ahead of the CDR3 end, with the missing end drawn from the germline J gene. The V gene is TRBV30, the J gene TRBJ2-4, with D tentatively TRBD1 (6 bases). Per germline, CDR1 GTSNPN and CDR2 SVGIG (reference sequence). The CDR3 length is 13 residues. The sequenced part of the CDR3 DNA is TGTGCCTGGAGTGTACAGGGAGACTATGGT. Translating gives CAWSVQGDYG. The whole CDR3 reads CAWSVQGDYGQYF.

Comment on this clone: The missing CDR3 end, 3 residues past where the read stops, is filled in from the germline J gene. The chain links TRBV11-3 to TRBJ1-4; D is ambiguous. Germline V CDR1 and CDR2: SGHNT, YENEEA. V dropped 2 bases and J dropped 8 bases, with 12 bases sitting between them. CDR3 length: 14 amino acids. The sequenced CDR3 bases are TGTGCCAGCAGCTTATGGGGAACGGGGGAAAAA. It specifies CASSLWGTGEK. The full CDR3 is CASSLWGTGEKLFF.

On this clone itself: The read ends 3 residues early relative to the CDR3; the germline J gene fills the gap. The chain combines TRBV18 with TRBJ1-2; 9 bases line up with TRBD1. The germline CDR1 and CDR2 sequences are KGHSH and LQKENI. The CDR3 is 15 residues long. The CDR3: CASSPGTGKAYDYTF. The CDR3 DNA, read in part, is TGTGCCAGCTCACCGGGGACAGGGAAGGCCTACGAC.

Worth noting for this clone: The read ends 3 residues early relative to the CDR3; the germline J gene fills the gap. V usage is TRBV29-1 and J usage is TRBJ2-5, with a tentative D call TRBD1 (6 bases). Germline loops: CDR1 SQVTM, CDR2 ANQGSEA. This CDR3 has 13 amino acids. V lost 6 bases, J lost 5 bases, and 16 bases lay in between. Partial CDR3 DNA: TGCAGCGTGTCAGACAGGTTCGGCGAGACC. Translated, it gives CSVSDRFGET. The full-length CDR3 reads as CSVSDRFGETQYF.

As to this clone: Read coverage stops 3 residues before the CDR3 terminus; the germline J gene supplies the remainder. This chain joins TRBV12-5 and TRBJ1-2; maybe TRBD1 (6 bases). This CDR3 spans 15 amino acids. The germline V gene encodes CDR1 LGHNT and CDR2 FRNRAP. Trimming removed 4 bases at V and 4 bases at J, with 16 bases between. The CDR3 loop reads CASGSHELQGYGYTF. The CDR3 bases that were read are TGTGCTAGTGGTTCACACGAACTACAGGGCTATGGC. The full variable domain, completed using reference TRBV12-5 and TRBJ1-2, is DARVTQTPRHKVTEMGQEVTMRCQPILGHNTVFWYRQTMMQGLELLAYFRNRAPLDDSGMPKDRFSAEMPDATLATLKIQPSEPRDSAVYFCASGSHELQGYGYTFGSGTRLTVV.

A note on this clone: The missing CDR3 end, 3 residues past where the read stops, is filled in from the germline J gene. This chain joins TRBV5-1 and TRBJ1-1; D uncertain. Germline CDR1 and CDR2: SGHRS and YFSETQ. CDR3 size: 13 residues. Trimming pared 2 bases from V and 1 base from J, leaving 6 bases between. The CDR3 sequence is CASSFAANTEAFF. Partial CDR3 DNA: TGCGCCAGCAGCTTCGCGGCGAACACTGAA.

A note on this clone: The read comes to an end 3 residues before the CDR3 does, leaving the germline J gene to fill in the end. The chain joins TRBV18 to TRBJ1-1; 11 bases are shared with TRBD1. Germline V gene lookup returns CDR1 KGHSH and CDR2 LQKENI. The V segment lost 3 bases and the J segment 6 bases; nucleotides outside the gene matches: 6. The CDR3 has 15 amino acids. CDR3 sequence: CASSPGQGALAEAFF. The sequenced CDR3 bases are TGTGCCAGCTCACCCGGACAGGGGGCTTTGGCTGAA.

Notes on this clone: The read ends 3 residues before the CDR3 terminus; that terminus is restored from the germline J gene. The chain joins TRBV10-2 to TRBJ2-7, with D perhaps TRBD1 (5 bases). CDR3 length equals 13 residues. Deletions cut 10 bases from V and 3 bases from J, with 16 bases between. Germline CDR1 reads WSHSY; CDR2 reads SAAADI. The chain's CDR3 is CATLGAGDYEQYF. The sequenced CDR3 bases are TGCGCCACCCTTGGGGCAGGCGACTACGAG.

Comments on this clone: Read data end 3 residues before the CDR3 end; the end is taken from the germline J gene. The V gene is TRBV19, the J gene TRBJ1-4, with D possibly TRBD1 on 6 matching bases. From germline, CDR1 is LNHDA and CDR2 SQIVND (reference sequence). Trimming cost V 4 bases and J 5 bases, with 14 bases left between them. CDR3 length: 15 amino acids. CDR3 amino acids: CASSNPRGWNEKLFF. The sequenced part of the CDR3 DNA is TGTGCCAGTAGTAACCCCAGGGGATGGAATGAAAAA.

With respect to this clone: The read gets to within 3 residues of the CDR3 end, and the germline J gene fills in the rest. The rearrangement uses TRBV27 and TRBJ1-6; 8 nucleotides line up with TRBD1. Germline V gene lookup returns CDR1 MNHEY and CDR2 SMNVEV (reference sequence). This CDR3 spans 16 amino acids. V lost 6 bases, J lost 6 bases, and 10 bases stayed unmatched. The CDR3 protein is CASRDRGVRGNSPLHF. CDR3 DNA (partial): TGTGCCAGCAGAGACAGGGGAGTCCGGGGTAATTCACCC.

A word on this clone: The sequence runs out 3 residues before the end of the CDR3; the remainder is reconstructed from the germline J gene. The chain recombines TRBV5-1 with TRBJ2-5, with 7 positions matching TRBD1. The CDR3 runs 14 residues. CDR1 and CDR2 from the germline V gene are SGHRS and YFSETQ. Trimming removed 6 bases from V and 1 base from J; junction bases left unmatched: 6. The CDR3 sequence is CASTPRTGQETQYF. The DNA read from the CDR3 is TGCGCCAGCACCCCGCGGACAGGCCAAGAGACC.

To note about this clone: The junction differs from germline at one of its ends, possibly a read error. From the germline J gene comes the end of the CDR3, since the read stops 3 residues before it. Other DNA sequences in the sample encode the same CDR3. The V and J genes are TRBV19 and TRBJ1-3; no firm D call. CDR1 is LNHDA, CDR2 SQIVND, per germline (reference sequence). The CDR3 consists of 14 residues. The CDR3 protein is CASRDTQSGNTIYF. The covered CDR3 bases are TGTGCCAGTAGAGACACTCAGTCTGGAAACACT. The variable domain in full, with the rest retrieved from reference TRBV19 and TRBJ1-3, is DGGITQSPKYLFRKEGQNVTLSCEQNLNHDAMYWYRQDPGQGLRLIYYSQIVNDFQKGDIAEGYSVSREKKESFPLTVTSAQKNPTAFYLCASRDTQSGNTIYFGEGSWLTVV.

About this clone itself: The read comes to an end 3 residues before the CDR3 does, leaving the germline J gene to fill in the end. The rearrangement links TRBV5-1 to TRBJ2-1; 7 positions match TRBD2. With 6 bases clipped from V and 6 bases from J, the junction kept 9 bases outside the gene matches. This CDR3 spans 14 amino acids. Germline CDR1 reads SGHRS; CDR2 reads YFSETQ. The sequenced part of the CDR3 DNA is TGCGCCAGCAATCGGAGCCCTAGCGGCAATGAG. This codes for CASNRSPSGNE. The entire CDR3 is CASNRSPSGNEQFF.

Concerning this clone itself: The observed sequence ends 3 residues before the CDR3 terminus, with the missing tail filled in from the germline J gene. The chain uses TRBV5-1 and TRBJ2-7; D is unresolved. The CDR3 sequence is 14 residues long. Trimming pared 0 bases from V and 0 bases from J, leaving 7 bases between. Germline CDR1 and CDR2: SGHRS and YFSETQ. The sequenced CDR3 bases are TGCGCCAGCAGCTTGGCGGGTACCTCCTACGAG. Translating it yields CASSLAGTSYE. The complete CDR3 protein is CASSLAGTSYEQYF.

With respect to this clone: The sequenced fragment ends 3 residues before the CDR3 boundary, so the rest is inferred from the germline J gene. This chain connects TRBV5-1 to TRBJ2-7; 8 bases fit TRBD1. CDR1 is SGHRS, CDR2 YFSETQ, per germline. The CDR3 contains 14 residues. The V gene end was trimmed by 3 bases and the J gene end by 5 bases; junction bases not matched to a gene: 7. The sequenced part of the CDR3 DNA is TGCGCCAGCAGCTCCGGGACAGGAGGGGACGAG. Translated: CASSSGTGGDE. The full CDR3 is CASSSGTGGDEQYF.

For this clone: With the read ending 3 residues before the CDR3 end, the germline J gene is used to fill in that end. The chain couples TRBV5-4 to TRBJ2-1; 7 bases line up with TRBD1. V lost 4 bases, J lost 5 bases, and 9 bases stayed unmatched. CDR3 length: 15 residues. Germline CDR1 reads SGHNT; CDR2 reads YYREEE (reference sequence). The covered CDR3 bases are TGTGCCAGCAGCCTTCGGGACAGAAAAAACAATGAG. Residues: CASSLRDRKNNE. The entire CDR3 protein is CASSLRDRKNNEQFF.

Turning to this clone: The DNA ends 3 residues before the CDR3 does, and the rest of the CDR3 is filled in from the germline J gene. The V call is TRBV29-1, the J call TRBJ2-2; D perhaps matches TRBD1 (5 bases). The CDR3 consists of 13 residues. Germline V gives CDR1 SQVTM, CDR2 ANQGSEA. CDR3 residues: CSVQSSGANVLFF. Partial CDR3 DNA: TGCAGCGTCCAGAGCTCTGGGGCCAACGTG.